The rows below give T cell receptor beta chains drawn from one sample of a study of cytomegalovirus exposure and HLA in healthy donors. Here immunoSEQ multiplex PCR was the method, and the copy in TCRdb shows in-frame clones only, minus some. The sample includes 150,000 to 180,000 clones, 65% to 80% of them seen just once. Material for sequencing was PBMCs. All receptors derive from a man between 18 and 29 years old in good health and CMV-seronegative. CDR3s include the opening cysteine and the closing phenylalanine or tryptophan. A D gene is named only where the DNA matches it firmly. Rows may omit the clone size; those that give it use once, few, many or a size class.

TRBD1	-	TRBV5-1	TRBJ2-7	15	CASSRLGQGLYEQYF	TGCGCCAGCTCCCGGTTGGGACAGGGATTATACGAGCAGTACTTC
TRBD1	-	TRBV5-1	TRBJ1-2	14	CASSLGEGARGYTF	TGCGCCAGCAGCTTGGGAGAGGGGGCGCGGGGCTACACCTTC
TRBD1	-	TRBV7-3	TRBJ2-2	15	CASSLDRGGTGELFF	TGTGCCAGCAGCCTGGACAGGGGGGGGACCGGGGAGCTGTTTTTT
-	-	TRBV7-9	TRBJ2-3	15	CASSLNPPRADTQYF	TGTGCCAGCAGCTTAAATCCCCCGCGGGCAGATACGCAGTATTTT
TRBD1	-	TRBV5-1	TRBJ2-5	14	CASSRTGGQETQYF	TGCGCCAGCAGCAGGACAGGGGGCCAAGAGACCCAGTACTTC
-	-	TRBV27	TRBJ1-5	16	CASSPSIGEVGQPQHF	TGTGCCAGCAGCCCAAGTATTGGGGAGGTGGGTCAGCCCCAGCATTTT
TRBD1	-	TRBV5-1	TRBJ2-5	13	CASRRTGQETQYF	TGCGCCAGTCGCCGGACAGGGCAAGAGACCCAGTACTTC
-	-	TRBV28	TRBJ2-2	14	CASSLAGDTGELFF	TGTGCCAGCAGTTTGGCAGGGGACACCGGGGAGCTGTTTTTT
-	few	TRBV6-5	TRBJ1-2	15	CASKESRLYDYGYTF	TGTGCCAGCAAGGAGAGCCGACTTTACGACTATGGCTACACCTTC
-	-	TRBV5-3	TRBJ1-1	18	CARSSLPGHPFMNTEAFF	TGTGCCAGAAGTTCTCTACCGGGACACCCATTCATGAACACTGAAGCTTTCTTT
TRBD1	-	TRBV2	TRBJ1-6	15	CASGRDRSNNSPLHF	TGTGCCAGCGGGCGGGACAGGTCGAATAATTCACCCCTCCACTTT
-	-	TRBV28	TRBJ1-3	15	CASSFETGGGNTIYF	TGTGCCAGCAGTTTTGAGACAGGTGGTGGAAACACCATATATTTT
TRBD1	-	TRBV19	TRBJ2-7	15	CASSIGGQRYYEQYF	TGTGCCAGTAGTATAGGGGGACAGCGTTACTACGAGCAGTACTTC
TRBD2	-	TRBV5-6	TRBJ2-5	18	CASSSRGGSGGAPETQYF	TGTGCCAGCAGCAGCCGAGGGGGTAGCGGGGGGGCCCCAGAGACCCAGTACTTC
-	-	TRBV6-5	TRBJ1-6	14	CASGGRTVNSPLHF	TGTGCCAGTGGGGGTAGGACAGTAAATTCACCCCTCCACTTT
TRBD1	-	TRBV10-3	TRBJ2-7	16	CAINRGGDRSSYEQYF	TGTGCCATCAATCGGGGCGGGGACAGGAGCTCCTACGAGCAGTACTTC
-	-	TRBV7-9	TRBJ1-1	13	CASSPTTNTEAFF	TGTGCCAGCAGCCCGACAACAAACACTGAAGCTTTCTTT
TRBD1	-	TRBV7-9	TRBJ1-2	13	CASSLPGQVKETF	TGTGCCAGCAGCCTACCGGGACAGGTTAAAGAGACCTTC
TRBD1	-	TRBV7-6	TRBJ1-2	18	CASSLGFPPGQGDYGYTF	TGTGCCAGCAGCTTAGGATTCCCCCCGGGACAGGGTGACTATGGCTACACCTTC
TRBD2	-	TRBV27	TRBJ2-3	16	CASSLAAGGRRDTQYF	TGTGCCAGCAGTTTGGCGGCGGGGGGCCGGAGAGATACGCAGTATTTT
-	-	TRBV11-3	TRBJ2-2	13	CASSLDPGGELFF	TGTGCCAGCAGCTTAGATCCGGGCGGGGAGCTGTTTTTT
TRBD1	-	TRBV4-2	TRBJ2-4	16	CASSQAPGTGENIQYF	TGTGCCAGCAGCCAGGCTCCCGGGACAGGGGAAAACATTCAGTACTTC
TRBD1	-	TRBV5-4	TRBJ1-3	16	CASTRTGGLSGNTIYF	TGTGCCAGCACCAGGACAGGAGGACTCTCTGGAAACACCATATATTTT
TRBD2	-	TRBV7-2	TRBJ2-3	16	CASSLGTGGRGDTQYF	TGTGCCAGCAGCTTAGGGACGGGGGGGCGGGGGGATACGCAGTATTTT
TRBD1	once	TRBV6-1	TRBJ2-1	15	CASILQGANYNEQFF	TGTGCCAGCATTTTACAGGGGGCAAACTACAATGAGCAGTTCTTC
-	-	TRBV6-6	TRBJ2-1	13	CASSYAGLAEQFF	TGTGCCAGCAGTTACGCGGGCCTTGCTGAGCAGTTCTTC
TRBD2	-	TRBV9	TRBJ2-5	14	CASSVDGGEETQYF	TGTGCCAGCAGCGTAGACGGGGGGGAAGAGACCCAGTACTTC
-	once	TRBV2	TRBJ2-1	15	CASREGRESYNEQFF	TGTGCCAGCAGGGAAGGGCGGGAATCCTACAATGAGCAGTTCTTC
TRBD1	-	TRBV7-2	TRBJ1-1	12	CASSLQGDEAFF	TGTGCCAGCAGTCTACAGGGGGATGAAGCTTTCTTT
TRBD1	-	TRBV10-1	TRBJ2-1	16	CASSDSGTGSNNEQFF	TGCGCCAGCAGTGATTCCGGGACAGGGTCGAACAATGAGCAGTTCTTC
-	-	TRBV7-9	TRBJ1-3	14	CASSLQNSGNTIYF	TGTGCCAGCAGCTTGCAGAACTCTGGAAACACCATATATTTT
TRBD1	-	TRBV29-1	TRBJ2-7	12	CSAVKGAYEQYF	TGCAGCGCCGTTAAGGGGGCGTACGAGCAGTACTTC
-	-	TRBV7-9	TRBJ1-2	13	CASSPTGDIGYTF	TGTGCCAGCAGCCCTACGGGGGATATCGGCTACACCTTC
-	-	TRBV6-5	TRBJ2-7	15	CASSRRGGLSYEQYF	TGTGCCAGCAGTCGCCGCGGGGGCCTCTCCTACGAGCAGTACTTC
TRBD2	few	TRBV10-2	TRBJ2-2	18	CASSEWAQTSSGTGELFF	TGCGCCAGCAGTGAGTGGGCTCAGACTAGCTCGGGGACCGGGGAGCTGTTTTTT
TRBD1	-	TRBV9	TRBJ1-6	17	CASSVAIRQGNGSPLHF	TGTGCCAGCAGCGTAGCAATCCGACAGGGGAACGGTTCACCCCTCCACTTT
-	-	TRBV6-1	TRBJ2-1	15	CASSAAADGRDEQFF	TGTGCCAGCAGTGCAGCAGCGGACGGTCGGGATGAGCAGTTCTTC
TRBD1	-	TRBV9	TRBJ2-3	16	CASSVEQGGLTDTQYF	TGTGCCAGCAGCGTAGAACAGGGGGGTTTGACAGATACGCAGTATTTT
TRBD2	once	TRBV7-2	TRBJ2-1	15	CASSSIAGKVNEQFF	TGTGCCAGCAGCTCAATAGCGGGGAAGGTCAATGAGCAGTTCTTC
TRBD1	-	TRBV5-1	TRBJ2-5	13	CASSPGQGETQYF	TGCGCCAGCAGCCCCGGACAGGGGGAGACCCAGTACTTC
-	-	TRBV6-5	TRBJ2-1	15	CASTRHGGSDNEQFF	TGTGCCAGCACCCGGCACGGAGGGTCGGACAATGAGCAGTTCTTC
-	-	TRBV10-3	TRBJ1-1	14	CAIRLTASNTEAFF	TGTGCCATCAGGTTGACAGCCTCAAACACTGAAGCTTTCTTT
TRBD1	few	TRBV5-6	TRBJ1-1	15	CASSTLQGGNTEAFF	TGTGCCAGCAGCACACTACAGGGGGGGAACACTGAAGCTTTCTTT
-	once	TRBV7-9	TRBJ2-2	16	CASSFRGDANTGELFF	TGTGCCAGCAGCTTCCGAGGAGATGCGAACACCGGGGAGCTGTTTTTT
-	-	TRBV30	TRBJ1-2	13	CAWSGAPRYGYTF	TGTGCCTGGAGTGGCGCACCCCGCTATGGCTACACCTTC
-	-	TRBV7-2	TRBJ2-4	17	CASSLEVWQTAKNSQYF	TGTGCCAGCAGCTTAGAAGTTTGGCAGACCGCCAAAAACAGTCAGTACTTC
-	-	TRBV2	TRBJ2-7	15	CASRPRDSLSYEQYF	TGTGCCAGCAGACCACGCGACAGTCTCTCCTACGAGCAGTACTTC
-	-	TRBV19	TRBJ2-1	15	CASSSSGASYNEQFF	TGTGCCAGTAGTAGTTCAGGGGCTTCCTACAATGAGCAGTTCTTC
TRBD1	once	TRBV7-3	TRBJ1-2	15	CASSLFWRQGSGYTF	TGTGCCAGCAGCTTATTCTGGCGACAGGGAAGTGGCTACACCTTC
TRBD2	-	TRBV11-2	TRBJ2-5	15	CASSFWAGGGETQYF	TGTGCCAGCAGCTTTTGGGCGGGGGGCGGAGAGACCCAGTACTTC
-	-	TRBV5-1	TRBJ2-6	17	CASSLRTGSSGANVLTF	TGCGCCAGCAGCTTACGGACCGGGAGCTCTGGGGCCAACGTCCTGACTTTC
-	-	TRBV5-1	TRBJ2-6	18	CASSFEGGYLSGANGLTF	TGCGCCAGCAGCTTTGAAGGGGGTTACCTGTCTGGGGCCAACGGCCTGACTTTC
-	-	TRBV7-6	TRBJ1-2	18	CASSLAEPWPAANYGYTF	TGTGCCAGCAGCTTAGCGGAGCCTTGGCCAGCAGCTAACTATGGCTACACCTTC
TRBD1	-	TRBV19	TRBJ1-5	15	CASNEGAASNQPQHF	TGTGCCAGTAACGAGGGGGCGGCATCCAATCAGCCCCAGCATTTT
-	few	TRBV15	TRBJ2-3	14	CATSRDHKTDTQYF	TGTGCCACCAGCAGAGACCACAAGACAGATACGCAGTATTTT
-	-	TRBV13	TRBJ2-6	14	CATSGNAGANVLTF	TGTGCCACGTCAGGGAATGCTGGGGCCAACGTCCTGACTTTC
TRBD1	-	TRBV5-1	TRBJ1-3	18	CASSFLPGQGIGGNTIYF	TGCGCCAGCAGCTTCCTACCGGGACAGGGGATAGGAGGGAACACCATATATTTT